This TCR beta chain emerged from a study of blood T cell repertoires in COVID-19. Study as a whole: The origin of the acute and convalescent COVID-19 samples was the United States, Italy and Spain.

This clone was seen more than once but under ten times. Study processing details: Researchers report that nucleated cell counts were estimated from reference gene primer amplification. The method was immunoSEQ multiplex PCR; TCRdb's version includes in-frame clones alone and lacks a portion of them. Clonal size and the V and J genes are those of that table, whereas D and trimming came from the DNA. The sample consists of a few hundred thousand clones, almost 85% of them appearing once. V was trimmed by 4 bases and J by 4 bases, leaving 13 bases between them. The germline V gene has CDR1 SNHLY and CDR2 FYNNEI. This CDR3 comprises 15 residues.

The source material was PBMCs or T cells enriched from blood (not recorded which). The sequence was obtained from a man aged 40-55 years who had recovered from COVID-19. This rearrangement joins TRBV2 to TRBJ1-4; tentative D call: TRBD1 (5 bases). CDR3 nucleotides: TGTGCCAGCAGTGGGTATGCAGACAGTAATGAAAAACTGTTTTTT. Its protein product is CASSGYADSNEKLFF.